This TCR beta chain was identified in a study of somatic mutations in cytotoxic T cells in rheumatoid arthritis. Study observations and caveats: In rheumatoid arthritis patients, unlike healthy controls, CD8+ clonality rose with age. Significant differences in CD8+ T-cell clonality were not found between rheumatoid arthritis patients and healthy controls (age-matched).

A note on this clone: Its antigen is undetermined.

Sequencing used immunoSEQ multiplex PCR; TCRdb keeps in-frame clones, though not all of them. The table has about 19,000 clones, about 85% seen once. V dropped 4 bases and J dropped 3; count of bases not matched to a gene: 4. This CDR3 comprises 15 residues. Germline-derived CDR1 and CDR2 are SGDLS and YYNGEE. The sample consisted of CD8+ T cells sorted from blood. V is TRBV9 and J is TRBJ2-3; 11 nucleotides line up with TRBD2. The receptor was isolated from a woman aged 40 to 55 with rheumatoid arthritis. CDR3 nucleotide sequence: TGTGCCAGCAGCCCGGGACTAGCGGATACAGATACGCAGTATTTT. It specifies CASSPGLADTDTQYF.